Included here is one TCR beta chain sequence, with context. Its antigen is unknown. Libraries were prepared by immunoSEQ multiplex PCR; TCRdb keeps only in-frame clonotypes and omits some of them. This sample has some 110,000 clones, with 86% found just once. CDR1 is SQVTM, CDR2 ANQGSEA, per germline. The CDR3 spans 14 residues. The germline V and J ends were trimmed by 4 bases and 1 base, with 13 bases remaining between them. The data were obtained in a study of cytomegalovirus exposure and HLA in healthy donors. Study-wide results and limits: Cytomegalovirus status, reportedly, was diagnosed with high specificity and sensitivity by the classifier.

The TCR comes from a woman under 30 in good health and CMV-seropositive. Sequenced input: PBMCs. V gene TRBV29-1 combines with J gene TRBJ2-5, with D maybe TRBD1 (5 bases). CDR3 DNA sequence: TGCAGCGTTGTTAAGGGAAGGGGCCAAGAGACCCAGTACTTC. As protein: CSVVKGRGQETQYF.